Shown below are 9 T cell receptor beta chains from a single sample sequenced in a study of post-analysis software for immune sequencing data. Regarding the study as a whole: Among roughly 5 TRBV segments more frequent in patients than controls were TRBV5-6, TRBV5-1 and TRBV20-1.

These receptors have no known antigen. cDNA libraries of TCR beta carried unique molecular identifiers. Using its own MiXCR run on the PCR reads, TCRdb lists one record per CDR3 protein. Here the sample spans fewer than 900,000 distinct CDR3 sequences, 46% being singletons. Sequenced: blood. The receptor source for this set is a girl aged 5-17 years with multiple sclerosis.

Only a few counts were recorded for this clonotype. The chain uses TRBV2 and TRBJ2-7; 8 positions agree with TRBD2. Trimming at V came to 6 bases and at J to 7 bases, leaving 14 bases not matched to a gene. The CDR3 extends over 15 amino acids. CDR1 and CDR2 (germline): SNHLY, FYNNEI. This CDR3 is CASSSTLAGGVEQYF. The CDR3 region has the DNA TGTGCCAGCAGCTCTACTTTGGCGGGGGGTGTGGAGCAGTACTTC.

This chain connects TRBV20-1 to TRBJ2-5, with D possibly being TRBD2 (6 bases). From germline, CDR1 is DFQATT and CDR2 SNEGSKA (reference sequence). This CDR3 region has 16 residues. Trimming took 1 base from V and 5 from J, leaving 20 bases between them. The CDR3, as DNA: TGCAGTGCTAGAGGTCGTGGTAGCGGCCTTATGGAGACCCAGTACTTC. Its protein is CSARGRGSGLMETQYF.

V usage is TRBV7-3 and J usage is TRBJ2-5; a weak D match, TRBD1 (5 bases). This CDR3 has 15 residues. Trimming stripped 1 base from V and 0 bases from J, with 9 bases between. Germline-derived CDR1 and CDR2 are SGHTA and FQGTGA. CDR3: CASSLMGRYQETQYF. The CDR3 DNA reads TGTGCCAGCAGCTTAATGGGGCGCTACCAAGAGACCCAGTACTTC.

The rearrangement joins TRBV29-1 to TRBJ2-5, with TRBD1 identical over 7 bases. Germline CDR1 SQVTM, CDR2 ANQGSEA. The CDR3 is made up of 13 amino acids. Losses at the gene ends were 4 bases for V and 4 bases for J; bases not matched to a gene: 6. CDR3 sequence: CSVGQGPRETQYF. DNA for the CDR3: TGCAGCGTTGGACAGGGCCCACGAGAGACCCAGTACTTC.

The gene calls are TRBV30 and TRBJ2-5; a possible D gene is TRBD2 (6 bases). There are 14 residues in the CDR3. V lost 2 bases, J lost 1 base, and 11 bases lay in between. Germline V gives CDR1 GTSNPN, CDR2 SVGIG (reference sequence). The CDR3 spells CAWSKAAGQETQYF. The DNA for the CDR3 is TGTGCCTGGAGTAAGGCAGCGGGCCAAGAGACCCAGTACTTC.

The J gene is TRBJ2-5, the V gene TRBV4-3; TRBD2 matches at 10 bases. The tail of the sequence fits TRBJ2-7 better, so the J call may be wrong. The germline V gene encodes CDR1 LGHNA and CDR2 YSLEER. The CDR3 runs 17 residues. The CDR3 protein is CASSQETIAGGDYEQYF. The CDR3 DNA sequence: TGCGCCAGCAGCCAGGAGACCATAGCGGGAGGCGATTACGAGCAGTACTTC.

This clonotype showed up just a few times. The V and J genes are TRBV15 and TRBJ2-5; TRBD2 matches at 7 bases. Germline V gene sequence: CDR1 LNHNV, CDR2 YYDKDF (reference sequence). The CDR3 spans 18 residues. Unmatched junction bases numbered 20, after V lost 5 bases and J lost 5 bases. CDR3 nucleotides: TGTGCCACCAGCGAGACCCTCCTTGGGGGGAGGGCCGATGAGACCCAGTACTTC. Residues: CATSETLLGGRADETQYF.

The chain combines TRBV4-1 with TRBJ2-3, with D possibly TRBD2 on 5 matching bases. CDR1 and CDR2 (germline): MGHRA, YSYEKL. CDR3 size: 14 residues. Deletions cut 0 bases from V and 1 base from J, with 5 bases between. This CDR3 is CASSQDSGTDTQYF. CDR3 in DNA: TGCGCCAGCAGCCAAGATAGCGGCACAGATACGCAGTATTTT.

The chain couples TRBV4-1 to TRBJ1-1; unclear D gene. Per germline, CDR1 MGHRA and CDR2 YSYEKL. The CDR3 sequence is 15 residues long. V was trimmed by 5 bases and J by 5 bases, leaving 18 bases between them. The CDR3 DNA sequence: TGCGCCAGCAGCTACTCGGGCACGTCGTATACTGAAGCTTTCTTT. Encoded protein: CASSYSGTSYTEAFF.